This T cell receptor beta chain was recovered during a study of response to subunit inactivated influenza vaccine. On this clonotype: The antigen is not known.

Per germline, CDR1 MNHNS and CDR2 SASEGT. The CDR3 is 15 amino acids. The V gene end was trimmed by 5 bases and the J gene end by 4 bases; junction bases not matched to a gene: 10. TCRdb recomputed calls from the RT-PCR reads with MiXCR, one row per CDR3 protein. This sample has more than 200,000 distinct CDR3 sequences, with approximately 12% found just once. Findings of the study overall: T cells newly recruited by each seasonal influenza vaccination are few, the authors suggested.

J is TRBJ1-2 and V is TRBV6-1; 7 bases map to TRBD1. The sequences come from non-naive T cells sorted from PBMCs, collected approximately 15 days before vaccination. The sequence came from a man in his forties or fifties who received an inactivated influenza vaccine. CDR3 in DNA: TGTGCCAGCAGTCAACTCCCGACAGGGATCTATGGCTACACCTTC. Translated, it gives CASSQLPTGIYGYTF.